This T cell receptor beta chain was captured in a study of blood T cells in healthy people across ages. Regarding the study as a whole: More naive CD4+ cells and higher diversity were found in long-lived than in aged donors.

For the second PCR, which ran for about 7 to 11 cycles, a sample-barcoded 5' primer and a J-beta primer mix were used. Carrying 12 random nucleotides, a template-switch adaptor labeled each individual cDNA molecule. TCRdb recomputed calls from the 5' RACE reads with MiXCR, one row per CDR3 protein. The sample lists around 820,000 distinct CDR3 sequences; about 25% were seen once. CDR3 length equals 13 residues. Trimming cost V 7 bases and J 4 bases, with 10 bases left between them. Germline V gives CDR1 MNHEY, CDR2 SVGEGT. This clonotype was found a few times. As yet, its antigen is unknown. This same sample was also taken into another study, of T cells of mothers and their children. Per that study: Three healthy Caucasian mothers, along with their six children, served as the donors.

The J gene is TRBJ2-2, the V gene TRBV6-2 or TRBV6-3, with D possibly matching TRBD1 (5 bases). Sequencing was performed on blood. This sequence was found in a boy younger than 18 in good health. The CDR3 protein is CASKRQITGELFF. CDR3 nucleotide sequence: TGTGCCAGCAAACGACAGATCACCGGGGAGCTGTTTTTT.